These 5 T cell receptor beta chains share one sample of origin, sequenced in a study of T cells expressing NK-cell markers. From the 5' RACE reads, TCRdb lists one entry per CDR3 protein and no DNA. This repertoire includes a few hundred thousand distinct CDR3 sequences. Sample: blood T cells: a sorted CD56 or NKG2C T cell subset, CD4+ or CD8+ T cells, or bulk PBMC T cells (not recorded which). The receptor source for this set is a man aged 18-75 years in good health.

The genes are TRBV23-1 and TRBJ1-1; TCRdb's assignment of TRBD1 cannot be checked, as there is no DNA. TRBV23-1 is filed as an ORF, its function uncertain. This CDR3 region has 12 residues. The CDR3 sequence is CARGRDNTEAFF.

V is TRBV20-1 and J is TRBJ1-6; lacking DNA, the TRBD1 call made by TCRdb goes unchecked. CDR3 length equals 15 residues. Germline V gives CDR1 DFQATT, CDR2 SNEGSKA (reference sequence). CDR3 protein: CSASQNRFLGSPLHF.

The V and J genes are TRBV29-1 and TRBJ1-2; TCRdb designates TRBD1, a call that cannot be tested without DNA. CDR3 length equals 13 residues. Germline V gene data show CDR1 as SQVTM and CDR2 as ANQGSEA. The CDR3 reads CSVEDGRHYGYTF.

The J gene is TRBJ2-3, the V gene TRBV27; the TCRdb D gene call, TRBD2, has no DNA to confirm it. The V gene's germline CDR1 is MNHEY and CDR2 SMNVEV (reference sequence). The length of the CDR3 is 17 residues. CDR3: CASSSKPGLAGTDTQYF.

The chain combines TRBV18 with TRBJ2-5. Germline lookup yields CDR1 KGHSH and CDR2 LQKENI. CDR3 length: 15 amino acids. CDR3 in amino acids: CASSPSVVRQETQYF. Full variable domain (outside the CDR3, taken from reference TRBV18 and TRBJ2-5): NAGVMQNPRHLVRRRGQEARLRCSPMKGHSHVYWYRQLPEEGLKFMVYLQKENIIDESGMPKERFSAEFPKEGPSILRIQQVVRGDSAAYFCASSPSVVRQETQYFGPGTRLLVL.